The 15 T cell receptor beta chains in this list originate from one sample, sequenced in a study of CD8 T cells in Susac syndrome. Random hexamers were used to reverse transcribe roughly 0.5 to 1 ug of RNA. TCRdb itself ran the immunoSEQ multiplex PCR reads through MiXCR, one entry per CDR3 protein. The table has around 170,000 distinct CDR3 sequences, roughly 95% seen once. The sequencing sample was made of CD8+ T cells from PBMCs. Receptors originate from a human donor with multiple sclerosis.

The chain combines TRBV6-5 with TRBJ2-6; D ambiguous. Trimming shortened V by 2 bases and J by 4 bases, and 6 bases separated the two germline ends. Looked up from germline, CDR1 is MNHEY and CDR2 is SVGAGI. This CDR3 is built from 14 residues. CDR3 residues: CASSYANGANVLTF. The CDR3 DNA sequence: TGTGCCAGCAGTTACGCGAACGGGGCCAACGTCCTGACTTTC.

The chain recombines TRBV6-5 with TRBJ2-1; D gene uncertain. V shed 6 bases and J shed 6 bases, with 9 bases lying between them. The germline gives CDR1 MNHEY, CDR2 SVGAGI. This CDR3 is 12 amino acids long. The CDR3 reads CASRTRSNEQFF. The CDR3 DNA follows: TGTGCCAGCAGAACCCGGAGCAATGAGCAGTTCTTC.

The genes are TRBV5-1 and TRBJ1-1, with 7 bases matching TRBD1. Trimming cost V 4 bases and J 2 bases; bases outside gene matches: 11. The CDR3 extends over 16 amino acids. CDR1 SGHRS and CDR2 YFSETQ come from the germline V gene. In nucleotides, the CDR3 is TGCGCCAGCAGCCCGGAGGGGGCAGGCCCAAACACTGAAGCTTTCTTT. This encodes CASSPEGAGPNTEAFF.

In regard to this clonotype: The junction differs from germline at one of its ends, possibly a read error. In DNA form, the CDR3 reads TGTGCCAGCAGCCTAGGAACGTATGGGGAGACCCAGTACTTC. This sequence encodes CASSLGTYGETQYF. The chain recombines TRBV13 with TRBJ2-5, with D unresolved. Germline CDR1 is PRHDT and CDR2 is FYEKMQ (reference sequence). The CDR3 covers 14 residues.

V usage is TRBV29-1 and J usage is TRBJ1-1, with D uncertain. This CDR3 has 13 amino acids. V lost 3 bases, J lost 3 bases, and 11 bases lay in between. CDR1 SQVTM and CDR2 ANQGSEA come from the germline V gene. The CDR3 region is CSVERSEYTEAFF. CDR3 coding DNA: TGCAGCGTTGAGAGGTCGGAGTACACTGAAGCTTTCTTT.

This clonotype was seen more than once but under ten times. The J gene is TRBJ2-5, the V gene TRBV7-9; no definite D call. Per the germline V gene, CDR1 is SEHNR and CDR2 is FQNEAQ (reference sequence). The CDR3 length is 12 residues. The germline V and J ends were trimmed by 1 base and 5 bases, with 5 bases remaining between them. The CDR3, as DNA: TGTGCCAGCAGCTTAGGTGTGGAGACCCAGTACTTC. Residues: CASSLGVETQYF.

The rearrangement links TRBV27 to TRBJ2-1, with TRBD1 matching 9 bases. The germline CDR1 and CDR2 sequences are MNHEY and SMNVEV (reference sequence). The J segment lost 8 bases and the V segment lost 0 bases, leaving 5 bases of the junction unmatched. This CDR3 comprises 15 residues. DNA for the CDR3: TGTGCCAGCAGTTTATCCGGACAGGGGCCCGATGAGCAGTTCTTC. It specifies CASSLSGQGPDEQFF.

This clonotype was recorded only once. The V gene is TRBV19, the J gene TRBJ1-2; D may be TRBD1 (6 bases). The ends were cut back, 7 bases at V and 3 bases at J, with 9 bases in the middle. Per the germline V gene, CDR1 is LNHDA and CDR2 is SQIVND (reference sequence). CDR3 length: 12 amino acids. The CDR3: CASTGQYYGYTF. CDR3 in DNA: TGTGCCAGTACGGGACAATACTATGGCTACACCTTC.

The J gene is TRBJ1-6, the V gene TRBV2; maybe TRBD1 (6 bases). Germline loops: CDR1 SNHLY, CDR2 FYNNEI. Trimming cost V 3 bases and J 6 bases, with 15 bases left between them. This CDR3 is built from 16 residues. CDR3 sequence reads: CASSEPYRASNSPLHF. CDR3 coding DNA: TGTGCCAGCAGTGAGCCCTACAGGGCTAGTAATTCACCCCTCCACTTT.

The chain is built from TRBV10-3 and TRBJ1-5; D is ambiguous. Trimming took off 0 bases at V and 6 bases at J, with 6 bases between the two ends. This CDR3 comprises 13 residues. The V gene's germline CDR1 is ENHRY and CDR2 SYGVKD. CDR3 residues: CAISESGSQPQHF. The CDR3 coding sequence is TGTGCCATCAGTGAGTCGGGCAGTCAGCCCCAGCATTTT.

The chain recombines TRBV6-5 with TRBJ2-1, with D possibly being TRBD2 (5 bases). CDR1 is MNHEY and CDR2 is SVGAGI in the germline V gene. V lost 5 bases to trimming and J lost 0 bases, with 17 bases between them. The CDR3 contains 17 residues. In DNA form, the CDR3 reads TGTGCCAGCAGTAACCCACTTGCGGGCGACTCCTACAATGAGCAGTTCTTC. Translating gives CASSNPLAGDSYNEQFF.

The CDR3 coding sequence is TGCAGTGCTAGGACACAGGGAAATGAGCAGTTCTTC. The encoded protein is CSARTQGNEQFF. V is TRBV20-1 and J is TRBJ2-1; tentative D call: TRBD1 (6 bases). V lost 3 bases, J lost 7 bases, and 10 bases lay in between. The CDR3 is made up of 12 amino acids. CDR1 and CDR2 from the germline V gene are DFQATT and SNEGSKA (reference sequence).

The chain has TRBV28 and TRBJ2-2; D uncertain. Trimming shortened V by 5 bases and J by 3 bases, and 13 bases separated the two germline ends. The CDR3 runs to 15 residues. Germline V gives CDR1 MDHEN, CDR2 SYDVKM. CDR3 residues: CASSPWVFDTGELFF. The CDR3 bases are TGTGCCAGCAGTCCATGGGTATTCGACACCGGGGAGCTGTTTTTT.

The chain is built from TRBV5-6 and TRBJ1-2; D remains ambiguous. CDR3 length: 14 residues. CDR1 is SGHDT and CDR2 is YYEEEE in the germline V gene. V lost 4 bases and J lost 5, with 15 bases in between. The CDR3 DNA follows: TGTGCCAGCAGCCCGAGCTTGGGCGCGTATGGCTACACCTTC. Translating gives CASSPSLGAYGYTF.

The chain is built from TRBV27 and TRBJ2-5, with D maybe TRBD1 (6 bases). Between the trimmed V and J ends, which lost 5 bases and 5 bases, there was a span of 15 bases. The germline gives CDR1 MNHEY, CDR2 SMNVEV (reference sequence). The length of the CDR3 is 14 residues. CDR3: CASSDTGQSETQYF. The CDR3 region has the DNA TGTGCCAGCAGTGACACCGGACAGTCGGAGACCCAGTACTTC.